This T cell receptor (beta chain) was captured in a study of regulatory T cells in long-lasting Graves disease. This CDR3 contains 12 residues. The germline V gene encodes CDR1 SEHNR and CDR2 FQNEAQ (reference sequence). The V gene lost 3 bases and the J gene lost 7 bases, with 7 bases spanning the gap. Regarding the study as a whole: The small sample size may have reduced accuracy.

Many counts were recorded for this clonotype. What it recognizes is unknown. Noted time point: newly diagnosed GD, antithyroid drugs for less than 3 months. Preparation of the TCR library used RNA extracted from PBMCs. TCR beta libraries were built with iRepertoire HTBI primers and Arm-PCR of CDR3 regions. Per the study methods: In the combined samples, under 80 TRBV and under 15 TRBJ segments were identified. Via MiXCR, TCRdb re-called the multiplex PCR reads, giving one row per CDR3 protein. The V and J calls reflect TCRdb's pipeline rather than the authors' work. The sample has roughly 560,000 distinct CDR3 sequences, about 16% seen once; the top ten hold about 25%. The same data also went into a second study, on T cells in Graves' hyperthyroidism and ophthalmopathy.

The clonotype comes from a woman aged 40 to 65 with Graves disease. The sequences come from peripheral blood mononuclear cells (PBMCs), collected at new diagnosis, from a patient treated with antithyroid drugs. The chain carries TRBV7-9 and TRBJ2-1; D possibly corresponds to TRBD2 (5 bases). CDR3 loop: CASSFRGNEQFF. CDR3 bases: TGTGCCAGCAGCTTTCGGGGTAATGAGCAGTTCTTC.